The T cell receptor (beta chain) described here comes from a study of vaccination effects on CD4 cells after COVID-19. At the level of the study: The median interval between the second dose and post-vaccine sampling was 72 days.

Libraries were prepared by immunoSEQ multiplex PCR; TCRdb keeps only in-frame clonotypes and omits some of them. Found here are around 32,000 clones, roughly 67% of them singletons; the top ten hold around 9%. CDR1 and CDR2 from the germline V gene are MNHNS and SASEGT. The CDR3 is 15 amino acids. V shed 1 base and J 3 bases; nucleotides not matched to a gene: 3. With respect to this clone: Its target is unknown.

Prior to sequencing, the ViraFEST assay stimulated PBMC with viral peptide pools, which expanded the antigen-specific CD4+ T cells. Cells that had been cultured for roughly 9 days were the source of isolated CD4+ T cells. Either the mRNA-1273 or the BNT162b2 vaccine was given to participants as two doses. A density of approximately 2.2 million PBMC per well was used; these cells were cultured with around 11 IU/ml IL-2 and approximately 9.4 ug/ml peptides. V and J are TRBV6-1 and TRBJ2-7; 10 positions agree with TRBD1. Specimen: CD4+ T cells from PBMCs cultured with SARS-CoV-2 spike peptides, collected after COVID-19 vaccination. This receptor was taken from a human donor who received a COVID-19 vaccine. The CDR3 nucleotides read TGTGCCAGCAGTGAAGGACAGGGGGCCATCTACGAGCAGTACTTC. This sequence encodes CASSEGQGAIYEQYF.